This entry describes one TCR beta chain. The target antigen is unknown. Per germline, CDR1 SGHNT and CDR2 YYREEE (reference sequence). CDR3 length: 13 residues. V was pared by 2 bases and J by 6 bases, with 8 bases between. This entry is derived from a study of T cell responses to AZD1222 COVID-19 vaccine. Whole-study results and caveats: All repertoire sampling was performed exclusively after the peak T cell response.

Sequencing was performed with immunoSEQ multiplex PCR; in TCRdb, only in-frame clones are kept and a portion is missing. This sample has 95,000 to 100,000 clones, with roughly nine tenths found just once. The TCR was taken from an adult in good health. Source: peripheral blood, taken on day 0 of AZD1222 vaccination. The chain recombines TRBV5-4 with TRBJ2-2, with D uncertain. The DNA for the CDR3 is TGTGCCAGCAGCTTATACGCGGCCGGGGAGCTGTTTTTT. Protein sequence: CASSLYAAGELFF.